Following are 3 T cell receptor beta chains from one sample sequenced in a study of a mutant IDH1 vaccine in newly diagnosed glioma. Noted time point: week 47, end of study. Topical imiquimod was applied with each vaccine dose, which held 300 ug of mutant IDH1 20-mer peptide. TCRdb keeps only in-frame clones here, not all; method: immunoSEQ multiplex PCR. This repertoire shows more than 30,000 clones, around 90% found once; its top ten account for 5% to 5.5%. Their recognized antigens are unknown. The sequencing here drew on PBMCs, taken from a glioma patient whose treatment included an IDH1 peptide vaccine. These receptors were obtained from a middle-aged woman with glioma.

This clone occurred once. In DNA, the CDR3 is TGTGCCAGCAGCAAGGACACGTACTACGAGCAGTACTTC. Protein sequence: CASSKDTYYEQYF. The chain couples TRBV27 to TRBJ2-7; the D gene is possibly TRBD1 (5 bases). V was clipped by 6 bases and J by 3 bases, with 12 bases between them. The CDR3 runs 13 residues. Germline-derived CDR1 and CDR2 are MNHEY and SMNVEV (reference sequence).

The chain carries TRBV2 and TRBJ1-1; D unclear. V shed 3 bases and J shed 5 bases, with 10 bases lying between them. Germline-derived CDR1 and CDR2 are SNHLY and FYNNEI. The CDR3 contains 13 residues. CDR3 DNA sequence: TGTGCCAGCAGTGAGGAGATGGGTACTGAAGCTTTCTTT. Protein product: CASSEEMGTEAFF. The variable domain in full, completed from reference TRBV2 and TRBJ1-1, reads EPEVTQTPSHQVTQMGQEVILRCVPISNHLYFYWYRQILGQKVEFLVSFYNNEISEKSEIFDDQFSVERPDGSNFTLKIRSTKLEDSAMYFCASSEEMGTEAFFGQGTRLTVV.

The rearrangement uses TRBV7-2 and TRBJ1-6, with D unclear. The V and J ends lost 2 bases and 4 bases respectively, with 9 bases between them. There are 15 residues in the CDR3. The germline V gene encodes CDR1 SGHTA and CDR2 FQGNSA. The CDR3 bases are TGTGCCAGCAGCTTAAGGCCGTTTTATAATTCACCCCTCCACTTT. It specifies CASSLRPFYNSPLHF.